This T cell receptor beta chain comes out of a study of T cell changes during pregnancy in multiple sclerosis. The length of the CDR3 is 16 residues. V was clipped by 5 bases and J by 2 bases, with 15 bases between them. The V gene's germline CDR1 is KGHSH and CDR2 LQKENI. Assay used: immunoSEQ multiplex PCR; TCRdb lists only in-frame clones, some missing. The top ten hold about 0.36% of the sample, which has about 49,000 clones, approximately 90% seen once. The sample consisted of CD4+ T cells from peripheral blood mononuclear cells, taken in the second trimester of pregnancy. This TCR came from a female donor in good health, enrolled as a control in a pregnancy study. The chain joins TRBV18 to TRBJ2-2, with D possibly TRBD1 on 7 matching bases. CDR3 loop: CASSAGQQTNTGELFF. In DNA, the CDR3 is TGTGCCAGCTCAGCGGGACAGCAAACTAACACCGGGGAGCTGTTTTTT.